This is a list of T cell receptor beta chains from one sample in a study of beta chain features in type 1 diabetes. The repertoire was sequenced with immunoSEQ multiplex PCR; TCRdb's copy has only in-frame clones and lacks some. The table includes 310,000 or so clones, 9.5% to 11% detected once. Sequences were obtained from naive CD4+ T cells from blood. The receptor source for this set is a woman in her thirties in good health. The CDR3 runs from the conserved cysteine through the conserved F or W. A D gene is named only where the DNA matches it firmly. Rows may omit the clone size; those that give it use once, few, many or a size class.

j_call clone_size v_call d_call cdr3_aa cdr3_nt
TRBJ2-1 few TRBV5-1 TRBD2 CASILAGGDNEQFF TGCGCCAGCATTCTAGCGGGAGGAGACAATGAGCAGTTCTTC
TRBJ1-2 - TRBV28 TRBD1 CASSSSSTGNYGYTF TGTGCCAGCAGTTCCAGCTCGACAGGGAACTATGGCTACACCTTC
TRBJ2-4 - TRBV4-1 - CASSPLLALAKNIQYF TGCGCCAGCAGCCCACTTCTAGCCCTAGCCAAAAACATTCAGTACTTC
TRBJ2-7 few TRBV6-4 - CASSPLHDCTYEQYF TGTGCCAGCAGTCCCCTCCACGACTGCACCTACGAGCAGTACTTC
TRBJ2-1 - TRBV28 TRBD2 CASSLIAAGRDEQFF TGTGCCAGCAGTTTAATTGCGGCCGGGAGGGATGAGCAGTTCTTC
TRBJ2-3 few TRBV4-2 TRBD1 CASSPQGADTQYF TGTGCCAGCAGCCCCCAGGGGGCAGATACGCAGTATTTT
TRBJ2-1 - TRBV5-1 - CASSLLGENEQFF TGCGCCAGCAGCTTGTTAGGGGAAAATGAGCAGTTCTTC
TRBJ2-7 few TRBV4-2 TRBD2 CASSPQAGDEQYF TGTGCCAGCAGCCCCCAAGCGGGAGACGAGCAGTACTTC
TRBJ2-5 few TRBV5-1 - CASSQGQRTWETQYF TGCGCCAGCAGTCAAGGACAGAGAACCTGGGAGACCCAGTACTTC
TRBJ2-7 few TRBV7-9 TRBD1 CASNPPGQEAYEQYF TGTGCCAGCAACCCTCCGGGACAGGAGGCCTACGAGCAGTACTTC
TRBJ2-5 - TRBV21-1 - CASSANREETQYF TGTGCCAGCAGCGCGAACAGGGAGGAGACCCAGTACTTC
TRBJ1-5 - TRBV6-6 TRBD1 CASKRTGDNQPQHF TGTGCCAGCAAACGGACAGGGGACAATCAGCCCCAGCATTTT
TRBJ1-1 - TRBV23-1 - CASSQGRGTEAFF TGCGCCAGCAGTCAAGGCCGGGGCACTGAAGCTTTCTTT
TRBJ2-1 - TRBV25-1 - CASSVRWNEQFF TGTGCCAGCAGTGTGCGGTGGAATGAGCAGTTCTTC
TRBJ2-7 - TRBV18 TRBD1 CASSPPGQGGQYEQYF TGTGCCAGCTCACCGCCCGGACAGGGAGGTCAATACGAGCAGTACTTC
TRBJ1-5 - TRBV5-1 TRBD1 CASSPGGAGGQPQHF TGCGCCAGCAGCCCAGGTGGTGCAGGGGGTCAGCCCCAGCATTTT
TRBJ2-5 few TRBV7-2 - CASRLQGSGQETQYF TGTGCCAGCAGGTTACAGGGATCTGGGCAAGAGACCCAGTACTTC
TRBJ2-7 - TRBV2 - CASSVARTSEQYF TGTGCCAGCAGTGTTGCCAGGACTTCCGAGCAGTACTTC
TRBJ1-2 few TRBV9 TRBD1 CASSVEGRGDYGYTF TGTGCCAGCAGCGTAGAAGGCAGGGGGGACTATGGCTACACCTTC
TRBJ2-7 - TRBV10-3 TRBD2 CAISESREGSSYEQYF TGTGCCATCAGTGAGTCCAGGGAGGGAAGCTCCTACGAGCAGTACTTC
TRBJ2-1 few TRBV18 - CASSPRDRNNEQFF TGTGCCAGCTCACCGCGGGACAGAAACAATGAGCAGTTCTTC
TRBJ2-1 few TRBV14 - CASSQLRVNEQFF TGTGCCAGCAGCCAACTCAGGGTCAATGAGCAGTTCTTC
TRBJ2-5 - TRBV4-3 TRBD2 CASSPLRGAWETQYF TGCGCCAGCAGCCCCTTGCGGGGGGCTTGGGAGACCCAGTACTTC
TRBJ1-1 few TRBV9 - CASSAHLDSMNTEAFF TGTGCCAGCAGCGCCCACCTCGACAGCATGAACACTGAAGCTTTCTTT
TRBJ2-3 few TRBV29-1 - CSERLGPADTQYF TGCAGCGAGCGGTTGGGTCCGGCAGATACGCAGTATTTT
TRBJ1-4 - TRBV6-6 TRBD1 CASSLGQPIEKLFF TGTGCCAGCAGCTTGGGACAGCCTATCGAAAAACTGTTTTTT
TRBJ2-1 few TRBV18 - CASSPIPGNEQFF TGTGCCAGCTCACCTATCCCGGGAAATGAGCAGTTCTTC
TRBJ2-7 few TRBV11-2 TRBD2 CASSYLAGGSGEQYF TGTGCCAGCAGCTATTTAGCGGGAGGGTCTGGTGAGCAGTACTTC
TRBJ2-2 few TRBV4-3 TRBD1 CASSPKGQWNTGELFF TGCGCCAGCAGCCCAAAGGGACAGTGGAACACCGGGGAGCTGTTTTTT
TRBJ1-2 few TRBV5-6 - CASSLESLGETGANYGYTF TGTGCCAGCAGCTTGGAAAGTTTAGGTGAAACCGGAGCTAACTATGGCTACACCTTC
TRBJ2-1 - TRBV28 TRBD2 CASSRPTSGWYNEQFF TGTGCCAGCAGTAGGCCCACTAGCGGGTGGTACAATGAGCAGTTCTTC
TRBJ2-1 - TRBV5-1 TRBD1 CASSFRDSYNEQFF TGCGCCAGCAGCTTCAGGGACAGCTACAATGAGCAGTTCTTC
TRBJ2-7 - TRBV5-1 TRBD1 CASSGTGAAVSYEQYF TGCGCCAGCAGCGGGACAGGGGCCGCCGTCTCCTACGAGCAGTACTTC
TRBJ2-1 - TRBV6-4 - CASSDGAEPYNEQFF TGTGCCAGCAGTGACGGGGCAGAACCCTACAATGAGCAGTTCTTC
TRBJ2-1 few TRBV10-3 - CAISGVQGHNEQFF TGTGCCATCAGTGGGGTTCAGGGCCACAATGAGCAGTTCTTC
TRBJ2-7 - TRBV4-3 - CASSQTPNRLDFFYEQYF TGCGCCAGCAGCCAGACGCCTAATAGGCTAGATTTCTTCTACGAGCAGTACTTC
TRBJ2-1 few TRBV4-3 - CASSRSVVFPGNEQFF TGCGCCAGCAGCCGATCCGTAGTCTTCCCCGGCAATGAGCAGTTCTTC
TRBJ2-3 few TRBV29-1 - CSVDRGSDTQYF TGCAGCGTTGATAGGGGTTCAGATACGCAGTATTTT
TRBJ1-5 - TRBV2 - CASSDMFNQPQHF TGTGCCAGCAGTGATATGTTCAATCAGCCCCAGCATTTT
TRBJ2-7 few TRBV29-1 TRBD1 CSVEGQSYEQYF TGCAGCGTTGAGGGACAGAGTTACGAGCAGTACTTC
TRBJ2-6 few TRBV13 TRBD2 CASSLGAGAPGANVLTF TGTGCCAGCAGCTTAGGAGCGGGGGCGCCTGGGGCCAACGTCCTGACTTTC
TRBJ2-6 few TRBV10-3 - CAIGERDAGANVLTF TGTGCCATTGGCGAGCGCGATGCTGGGGCCAACGTCCTGACTTTC
TRBJ1-4 - TRBV7-9 TRBD1 CASRSGTGDEKLFF TGTGCCAGCAGATCCGGGACAGGGGATGAAAAACTGTTTTTT
TRBJ1-1 few TRBV19 - CASSPGQWITNTEAFF TGTGCCAGTAGTCCAGGACAGTGGATCACGAACACTGAAGCTTTCTTT
TRBJ2-1 few TRBV5-1 TRBD1 CASSLAGQGYNEQFF TGCGCCAGCAGCTTGGCGGGACAGGGTTACAATGAGCAGTTCTTC
TRBJ2-5 - TRBV11-2 - CASSTYQETQYF TGTGCCAGCAGCACTTACCAAGAGACCCAGTACTTC
TRBJ2-2 - TRBV9 TRBD2 CASSVLASGSTGELFF TGTGCCAGCAGCGTATTGGCTAGCGGGAGCACCGGGGAGCTGTTTTTT
TRBJ2-2 few TRBV28 - CASSREDGELFF TGTGCCAGCAGCCGGGAAGACGGGGAGCTGTTTTTT
TRBJ2-5 - TRBV7-2 - CASSPSRETQYF TGTGCCAGCAGCCCCAGTCGAGAGACCCAGTACTTC
TRBJ2-1 - TRBV5-1 TRBD1 CASSPSGTGSYNEQFF TGCGCCAGCAGCCCATCCGGGACAGGGTCCTACAATGAGCAGTTCTTC
TRBJ2-1 few TRBV18 TRBD1 CASSPGQGMVEQFF TGTGCCAGCTCACCAGGACAGGGGATGGTTGAGCAGTTCTTC
TRBJ2-2 few TRBV27 TRBD2 CASSDSGRATGELFF TGTGCCAGCAGTGATAGCGGGAGGGCCACCGGGGAGCTGTTTTTT
TRBJ2-7 - TRBV28 - CASTLESPLNYEQYF TGTGCCAGCACCCTGGAGAGTCCCCTCAACTACGAGCAGTACTTC
TRBJ2-1 few TRBV15 TRBD2 CATSRAGLAGGSHEQFF TGTGCCACCAGCAGAGCTGGACTAGCGGGAGGTTCTCATGAGCAGTTCTTC
TRBJ1-2 few TRBV28 - CASVQDWRSGYTF TGTGCCAGCGTCCAGGACTGGCGCTCCGGCTACACCTTC
TRBJ2-3 - TRBV6-5 - CASSRHAASTDTQYF TGTGCCAGCTCGCGTCACGCGGCTAGCACAGATACGCAGTATTTT